This entry lists 14 T cell receptor beta chains sequenced from one sample in a study of T cells after posttransplantation cyclophosphamide. The data were produced by immunoSEQ multiplex PCR, yet TCRdb's version contains in-frame clones alone and is incomplete. This table holds roughly 49,000 clones, about 82% found once. Input material: PBMCs. The receptors were sampled from a man in his thirties or forties with a blood cancer, CMV-positive, and with a related stem cell donor.

The chain carries TRBV2 and TRBJ2-3; D gene uncertain. The CDR3 covers 13 residues. CDR1 and CDR2 (germline): SNHLY, FYNNEI. The ends were cut back, 4 bases at V and 2 bases at J, with 7 bases in the middle. The CDR3 loop is CASSGATTDTQYF. CDR3 nucleotide sequence: TGTGCCAGCAGTGGGGCTACCACAGATACGCAGTATTTT. Variable domain in full (rest from reference TRBV2 and TRBJ2-3): EPEVTQTPSHQVTQMGQEVILRCVPISNHLYFYWYRQILGQKVEFLVSFYNNEISEKSEIFDDQFSVERPDGSNFTLKIRSTKLEDSAMYFCASSGATTDTQYFGPGTRLTVL.

V gene TRBV7-8 combines with J gene TRBJ2-7, with D possibly matching TRBD1 (6 bases). Germline V gives CDR1 SGHVS, CDR2 FQNEAQ. With 5 bases removed from V and 6 bases from J, the gap between germline ends came to 17 bases. The CDR3 totals 14 residues. CDR3 protein: CASSGQLRTSEQYF. In DNA, the CDR3 is TGTGCCAGCAGCGGACAGCTCAGGACGTCCGAGCAGTACTTC.

The chain recombines TRBV18 with TRBJ1-1; no clear D gene. V was shortened by 2 bases and J by 3 bases, with 13 bases between the two germline ends. The germline V gene encodes CDR1 KGHSH and CDR2 LQKENI. This CDR3 is 15 amino acids long. CDR3 bases: TGTGCCAGCTCACCAGTGAGGGTGCGGGACACTGAAGCTTTCTTT. Translation gives CASSPVRVRDTEAFF.

A single count supports this clone. The chain recombines TRBV29-1 with TRBJ2-7; TRBD1 matches 7 bases. Trimming at V came to 7 bases and at J to 3 bases, leaving 9 bases not matched to a gene. CDR3 length: 13 amino acids. Germline V gene lookup returns CDR1 SQVTM and CDR2 ANQGSEA. CDR3: CSARQGPIYEQYF. The CDR3 region has the DNA TGCAGCGCCCGACAGGGCCCTATCTACGAGCAGTACTTC.

The V and J genes are TRBV2 and TRBJ1-1; tentatively, D is TRBD1 (5 bases). Germline lookup yields CDR1 SNHLY and CDR2 FYNNEI. This CDR3 comprises 14 residues. Between the trimmed V and J ends, which lost 4 bases and 1 base, there was a span of 10 bases. The CDR3 sequence: CASSVQGSNTEAFF. The CDR3 bases are TGTGCCAGCAGTGTTCAGGGTTCGAACACTGAAGCTTTCTTT.

V gene TRBV28 combines with J gene TRBJ2-3, with 9 bases fitting TRBD2. CDR3 length: 16 residues. J gave up 2 bases and V 5 bases, and 8 bases lay outside the gene matches. Germline CDR1 and CDR2: MDHEN and SYDVKM. This CDR3 reads CASSPGLATLTDTQYF. CDR3 DNA: TGTGCCAGCAGTCCCGGACTAGCGACCCTCACAGATACGCAGTATTTT.

The chain is built from TRBV7-2 and TRBJ2-3; 7 bases match TRBD1. The germline V gene has CDR1 SGHTA and CDR2 FQGNSA. V shed 5 bases, J shed 6 bases, and the junction held 8 bases outside the gene matches. This CDR3 is built from 14 residues. DNA for the CDR3: TGTGCCAGCAGCCCCCGACAGGGCGGGGATACGCAGTATTTT. Protein product: CASSPRQGGDTQYF.

This chain links TRBV30 with TRBJ2-1; tentative D call: TRBD2 (6 bases). The CDR3 extends over 20 amino acids. CDR1 and CDR2 (germline): GTSNPN, SVGIG (reference sequence). V was clipped by 2 bases and J by 0 bases, with 26 bases between them. CDR3 sequence reads: CAWSFRRWGVDFSSYNEQFF. The CDR3 nucleotides read TGTGCCTGGAGTTTTCGTCGATGGGGGGTTGACTTTAGCTCCTACAATGAGCAGTTCTTC. Full variable domain (rest looked up from reference TRBV30 and TRBJ2-1): SQTIHQWPATLVQPVGSPLSLECTVEGTSNPNLYWYRQAAGRGLQLLFYSVGIGQISSEVPQNLSASRPQDRQFILSSKKLLLSDSGFYLCAWSFRRWGVDFSSYNEQFFGPGTRLTVL.

V usage is TRBV7-2 and J usage is TRBJ2-7; D may be TRBD2 (5 bases). The CDR3 runs 14 residues. Germline V lookup: CDR1 SGHTA, CDR2 FQGNSA. With 2 bases removed from V and 3 bases from J, the gap between germline ends came to 11 bases. The CDR3 reads CASSLIRESYEQYF. The CDR3 coding sequence is TGTGCCAGCAGCTTAATCCGGGAAAGCTACGAGCAGTACTTC.

As regards this clone: At one boundary the junction diverges from the germline segment, which might be a read error. Other nucleotide sequences from this sample produce the same CDR3. This chain uses TRBV29-1 with TRBJ2-7, with D possibly matching TRBD2 (5 bases). CDR3 length equals 13 residues. In germline, CDR1 is SQVTM, CDR2 ANQGSEA. The CDR3 nucleotides are TGCGCCACTGAGGGCAGCTCACTCTACGAGCAGTATTTC. The encoded protein is CATEGSSLYEQYF.

The gene calls are TRBV28 and TRBJ2-3, with 14 nucleotides matching TRBD2. V shed 3 bases, J shed 3 bases, and the junction held 8 bases outside the gene matches. The CDR3 has 18 residues. Germline CDR1 reads MDHEN; CDR2 reads SYDVKM. CDR3 in DNA: TGTGCCAGCAGTTTGAGACCGGGACTAGCGGGAGTAACAGATACGCAGTATTTT. Protein sequence: CASSLRPGLAGVTDTQYF.

The rearrangement uses TRBV7-2 and TRBJ2-1; 8 nucleotides agree with TRBD2. CDR1 and CDR2 from the germline V gene are SGHTA and FQGNSA. The CDR3 covers 14 residues. The V and J ends lost 5 bases and 7 bases, in that order; junction bases with no gene match: 7. The CDR3 DNA sequence: TGTGCCAGCAGCCCCCTCGCGGGGGGTAATGAGCAGTTCTTC. Translating it yields CASSPLAGGNEQFF. The full variable domain, rest sourced from reference TRBV7-2 and TRBJ2-1, is GAGVSQSPSNKVTEKGKDVELRCDPISGHTALYWYRQSLGQGLEFLIYFQGNSAPDKSGLPSDRFSAERTGGSVSTLTIQRTQQEDSAVYLCASSPLAGGNEQFFGPGTRLTVL.

V usage is TRBV9 and J usage is TRBJ2-1; D gene uncertain. This CDR3 is built from 13 residues. V lost 0 bases and J lost 9, with 10 bases in between. The germline V gene encodes CDR1 SGDLS and CDR2 YYNGEE. The CDR3 here is CASSVAGIPEQFF. The DNA of the CDR3 is TGTGCCAGCAGCGTAGCCGGTATCCCTGAGCAGTTCTTC.

The chain joins TRBV2 to TRBJ2-4; no definite D call. V was pared by 0 bases and J by 1 base, with 4 bases between. Germline CDR1 and CDR2: SNHLY and FYNNEI. The CDR3 totals 14 residues. CDR3 DNA sequence: TGTGCCAGCAGTGAAGCGGAGGCCAAAAACATTCAGTACTTC. Residues: CASSEAEAKNIQYF. The variable domain in full, completed from reference TRBV2 and TRBJ2-4, reads EPEVTQTPSHQVTQMGQEVILRCVPISNHLYFYWYRQILGQKVEFLVSFYNNEISEKSEIFDDQFSVERPDGSNFTLKIRSTKLEDSAMYFCASSEAEAKNIQYFGAGTRLSVL.